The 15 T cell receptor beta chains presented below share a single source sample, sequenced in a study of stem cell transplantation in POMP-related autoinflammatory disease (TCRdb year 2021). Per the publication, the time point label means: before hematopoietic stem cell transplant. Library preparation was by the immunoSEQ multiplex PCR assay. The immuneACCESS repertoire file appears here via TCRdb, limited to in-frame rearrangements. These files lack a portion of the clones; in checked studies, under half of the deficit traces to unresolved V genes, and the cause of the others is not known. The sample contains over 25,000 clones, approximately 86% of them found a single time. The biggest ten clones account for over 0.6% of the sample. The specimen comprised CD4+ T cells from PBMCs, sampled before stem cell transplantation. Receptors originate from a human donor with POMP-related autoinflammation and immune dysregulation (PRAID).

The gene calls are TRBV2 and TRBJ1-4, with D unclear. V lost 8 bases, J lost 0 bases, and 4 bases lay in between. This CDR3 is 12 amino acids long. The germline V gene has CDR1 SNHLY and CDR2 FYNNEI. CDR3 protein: CASGTTNEKLFF. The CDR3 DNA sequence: TGTGCCAGCGGGACAACTAATGAAAAACTGTTTTTT.

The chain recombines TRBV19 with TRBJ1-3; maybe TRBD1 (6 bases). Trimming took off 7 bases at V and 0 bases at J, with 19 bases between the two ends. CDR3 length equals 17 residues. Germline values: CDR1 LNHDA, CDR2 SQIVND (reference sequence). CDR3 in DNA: TGTGCCAGTAAAAGGGGGGATGCTGGATACTCTGGAAACACCATATATTTT. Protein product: CASKRGDAGYSGNTIYF. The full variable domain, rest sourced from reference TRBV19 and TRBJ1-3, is DGGITQSPKYLFRKEGQNVTLSCEQNLNHDAMYWYRQDPGQGLRLIYYSQIVNDFQKGDIAEGYSVSREKKESFPLTVTSAQKNPTAFYLCASKRGDAGYSGNTIYFGEGSWLTVV.

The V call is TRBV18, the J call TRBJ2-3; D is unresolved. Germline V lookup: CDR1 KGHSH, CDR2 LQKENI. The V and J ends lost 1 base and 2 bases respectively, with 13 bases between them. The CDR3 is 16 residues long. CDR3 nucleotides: TGTGCCAGCTCACCACGCACCCCACGTTACACAGATACGCAGTATTTT. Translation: CASSPRTPRYTDTQYF.

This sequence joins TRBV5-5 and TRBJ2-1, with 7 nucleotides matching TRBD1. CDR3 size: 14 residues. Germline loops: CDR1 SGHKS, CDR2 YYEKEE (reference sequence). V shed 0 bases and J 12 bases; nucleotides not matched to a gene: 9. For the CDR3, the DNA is TGTGCCAGCAGCTTGGCCGGTAGTTCAGGGGGGCAGTTCTTC. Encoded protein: CASSLAGSSGGQFF.

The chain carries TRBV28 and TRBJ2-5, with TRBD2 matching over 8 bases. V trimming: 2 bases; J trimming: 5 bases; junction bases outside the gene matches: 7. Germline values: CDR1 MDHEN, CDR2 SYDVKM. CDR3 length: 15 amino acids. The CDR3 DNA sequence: TGTGCCAGCAGTTTAGACGGGAGGGCCGTTGAGACCCAGTACTTC. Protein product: CASSLDGRAVETQYF.

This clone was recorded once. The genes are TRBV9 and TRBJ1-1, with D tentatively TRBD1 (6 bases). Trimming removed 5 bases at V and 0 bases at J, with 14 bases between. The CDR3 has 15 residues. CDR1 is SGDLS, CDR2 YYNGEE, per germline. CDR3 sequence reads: CASSWGQEMNTEAFF. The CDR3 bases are TGTGCCAGCAGTTGGGGGCAGGAGATGAACACTGAAGCTTTCTTT.

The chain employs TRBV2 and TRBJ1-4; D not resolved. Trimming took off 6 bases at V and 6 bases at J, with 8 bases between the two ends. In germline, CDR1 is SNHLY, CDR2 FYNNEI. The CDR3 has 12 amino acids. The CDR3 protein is CASRAQDEKLFF. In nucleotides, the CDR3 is TGTGCCAGCAGGGCTCAAGATGAAAAACTGTTTTTT.

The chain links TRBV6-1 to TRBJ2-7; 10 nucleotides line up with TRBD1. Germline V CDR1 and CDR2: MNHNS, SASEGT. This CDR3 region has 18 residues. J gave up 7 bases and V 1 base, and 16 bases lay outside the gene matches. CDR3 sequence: CASSEDIIGWDRGKEQYF. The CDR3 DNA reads TGTGCCAGCAGTGAAGATATTATAGGTTGGGACAGGGGTAAGGAGCAGTACTTC.

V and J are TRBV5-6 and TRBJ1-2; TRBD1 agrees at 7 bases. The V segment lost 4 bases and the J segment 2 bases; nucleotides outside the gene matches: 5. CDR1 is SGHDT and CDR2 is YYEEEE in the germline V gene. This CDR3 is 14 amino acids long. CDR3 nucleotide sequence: TGTGCCAGCAGCCGACCGACAGGGAACTATGGCTACACCTTC. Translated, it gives CASSRPTGNYGYTF.

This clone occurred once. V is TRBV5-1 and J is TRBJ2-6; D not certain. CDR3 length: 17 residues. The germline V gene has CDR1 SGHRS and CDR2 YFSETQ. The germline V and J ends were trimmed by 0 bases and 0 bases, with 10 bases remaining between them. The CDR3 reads CASSLDGSFSGANVLTF. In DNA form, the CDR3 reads TGCGCCAGCAGCTTGGACGGGTCTTTCTCTGGGGCCAACGTCCTGACTTTC.

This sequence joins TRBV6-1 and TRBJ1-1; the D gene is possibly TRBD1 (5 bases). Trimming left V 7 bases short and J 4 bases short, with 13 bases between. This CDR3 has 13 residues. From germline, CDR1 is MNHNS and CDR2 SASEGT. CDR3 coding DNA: TGTGCCAGCAAGGTTCGGGGGGGCACTGAAGCTTTCTTT. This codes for CASKVRGGTEAFF.

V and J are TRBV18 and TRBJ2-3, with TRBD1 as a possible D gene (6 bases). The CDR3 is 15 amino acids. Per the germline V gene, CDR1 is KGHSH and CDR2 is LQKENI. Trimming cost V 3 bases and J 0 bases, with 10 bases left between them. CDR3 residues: CASSPPGASTDTQYF. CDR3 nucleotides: TGTGCCAGCTCACCCCCAGGGGCGAGCACAGATACGCAGTATTTT.

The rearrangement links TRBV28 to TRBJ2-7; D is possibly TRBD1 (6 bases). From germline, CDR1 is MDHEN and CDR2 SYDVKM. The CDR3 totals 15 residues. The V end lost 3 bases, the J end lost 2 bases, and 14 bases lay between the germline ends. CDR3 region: CASSFQGRGAYEQYF. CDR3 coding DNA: TGTGCCAGCAGTTTTCAGGGGCGAGGCGCCTACGAGCAGTACTTC.

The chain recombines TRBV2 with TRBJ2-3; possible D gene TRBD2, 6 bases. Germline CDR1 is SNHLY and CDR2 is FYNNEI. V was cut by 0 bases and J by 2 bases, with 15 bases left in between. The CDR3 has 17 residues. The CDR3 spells CASSEARDWLSTDTQYF. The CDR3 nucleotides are TGTGCCAGCAGTGAAGCGCGGGACTGGTTGTCCACAGATACGCAGTATTTT.

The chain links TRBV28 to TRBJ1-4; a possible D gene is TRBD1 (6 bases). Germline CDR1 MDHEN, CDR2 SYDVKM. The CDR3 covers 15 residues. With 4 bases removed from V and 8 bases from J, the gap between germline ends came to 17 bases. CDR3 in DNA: TGTGCCAGCAGTTCCCTTGAGGGGGTGGGGGAAAAACTGTTTTTT. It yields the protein CASSSLEGVGEKLFF.